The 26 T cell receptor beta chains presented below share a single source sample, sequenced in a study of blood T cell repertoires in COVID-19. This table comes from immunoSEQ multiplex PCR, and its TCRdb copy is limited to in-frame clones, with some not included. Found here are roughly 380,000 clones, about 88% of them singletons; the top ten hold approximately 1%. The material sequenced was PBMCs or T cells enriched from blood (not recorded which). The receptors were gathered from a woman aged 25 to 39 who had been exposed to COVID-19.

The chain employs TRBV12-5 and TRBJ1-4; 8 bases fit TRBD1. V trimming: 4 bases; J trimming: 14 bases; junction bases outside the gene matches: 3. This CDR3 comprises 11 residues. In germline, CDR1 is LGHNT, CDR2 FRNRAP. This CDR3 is CASGSAGGLFF. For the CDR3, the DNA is TGTGCTAGTGGTTCGGCAGGGGGCCTGTTTTTT.

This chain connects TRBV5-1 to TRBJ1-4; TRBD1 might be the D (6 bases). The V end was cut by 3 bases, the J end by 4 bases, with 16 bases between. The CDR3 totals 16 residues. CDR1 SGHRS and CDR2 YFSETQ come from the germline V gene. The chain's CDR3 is CASSSGTGRGNEKLFF. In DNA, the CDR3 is TGCGCCAGCAGCTCCGGGACGGGCAGGGGTAATGAAAAACTGTTTTTT.

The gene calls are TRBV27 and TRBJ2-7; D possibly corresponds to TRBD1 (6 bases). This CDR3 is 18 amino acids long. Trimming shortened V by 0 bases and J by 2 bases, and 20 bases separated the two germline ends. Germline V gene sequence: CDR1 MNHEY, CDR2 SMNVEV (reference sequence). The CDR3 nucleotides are TGTGCCAGCAGTTTATCGACTGACAGGTGGGACCTGCCCTACGAGCAGTACTTC. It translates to CASSLSTDRWDLPYEQYF.

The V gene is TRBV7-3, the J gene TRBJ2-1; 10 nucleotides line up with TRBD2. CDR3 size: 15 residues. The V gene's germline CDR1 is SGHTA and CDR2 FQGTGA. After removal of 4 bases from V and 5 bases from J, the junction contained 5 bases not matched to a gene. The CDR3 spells CASSYTGLANNEQFF. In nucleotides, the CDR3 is TGTGCCAGCAGCTATACGGGACTAGCGAACAATGAGCAGTTCTTC.

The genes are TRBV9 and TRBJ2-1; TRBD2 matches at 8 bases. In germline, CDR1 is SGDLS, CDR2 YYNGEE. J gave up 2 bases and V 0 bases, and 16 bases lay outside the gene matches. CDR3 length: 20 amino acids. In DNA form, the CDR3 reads TGTGCCAGCAGCGTAGCTTCGTCAGGGCAGGGGACTAGTCCCTACAATGAGCAGTTCTTC. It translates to CASSVASSGQGTSPYNEQFF.

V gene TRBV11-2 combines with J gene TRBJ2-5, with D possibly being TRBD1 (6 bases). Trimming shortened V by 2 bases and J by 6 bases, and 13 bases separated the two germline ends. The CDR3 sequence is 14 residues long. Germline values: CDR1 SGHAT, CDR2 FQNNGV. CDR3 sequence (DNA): TGTGCCAGCAGCTTAATTACAGGGAAACAGACCCAGTACTTC. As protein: CASSLITGKQTQYF.

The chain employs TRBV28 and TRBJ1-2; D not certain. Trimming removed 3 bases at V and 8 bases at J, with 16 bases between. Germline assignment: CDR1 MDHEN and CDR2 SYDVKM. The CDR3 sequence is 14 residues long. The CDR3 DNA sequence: TGTGCCAGCAGTTTTACGACGACCGCGGGGGGCTACACCTTC. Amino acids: CASSFTTTAGGYTF.

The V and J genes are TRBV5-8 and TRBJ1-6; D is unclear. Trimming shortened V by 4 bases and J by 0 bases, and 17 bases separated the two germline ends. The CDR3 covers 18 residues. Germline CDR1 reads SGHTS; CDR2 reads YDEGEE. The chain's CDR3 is CASSMEYGDSSYNSPLHF. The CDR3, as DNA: TGTGCCAGCAGCATGGAGTACGGGGATAGCTCCTATAATTCACCCCTCCACTTT.

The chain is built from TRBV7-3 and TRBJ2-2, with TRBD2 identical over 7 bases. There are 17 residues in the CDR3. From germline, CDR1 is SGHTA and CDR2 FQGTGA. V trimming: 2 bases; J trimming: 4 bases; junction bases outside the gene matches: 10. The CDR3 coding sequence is TGTGCCAGCAGCTTAGTTGGGCGGGAGCGTAGCACCGGGGAGCTGTTTTTT. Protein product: CASSLVGRERSTGELFF.

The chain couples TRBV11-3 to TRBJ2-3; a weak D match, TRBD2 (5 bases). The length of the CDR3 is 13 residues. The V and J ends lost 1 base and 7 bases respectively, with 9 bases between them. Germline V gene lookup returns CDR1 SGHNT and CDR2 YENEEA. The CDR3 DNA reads TGTGCCAGCAGCTTAGGGGTGACTAATACGCAGTATTTT. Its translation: CASSLGVTNTQYF.

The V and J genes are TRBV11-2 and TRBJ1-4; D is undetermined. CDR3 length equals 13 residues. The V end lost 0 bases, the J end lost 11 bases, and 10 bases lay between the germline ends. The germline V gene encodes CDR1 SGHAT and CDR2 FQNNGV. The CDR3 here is CASSLDLGRKLFF. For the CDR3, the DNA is TGTGCCAGCAGCTTAGATCTGGGGAGGAAACTGTTTTTT.

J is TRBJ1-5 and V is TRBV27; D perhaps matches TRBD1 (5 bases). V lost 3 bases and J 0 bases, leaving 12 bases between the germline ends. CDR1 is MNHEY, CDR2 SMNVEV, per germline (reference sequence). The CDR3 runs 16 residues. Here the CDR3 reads CASSFKGISSNQPQHF. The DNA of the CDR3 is TGTGCCAGCAGTTTTAAGGGGATTTCTAGCAATCAGCCCCAGCATTTT.

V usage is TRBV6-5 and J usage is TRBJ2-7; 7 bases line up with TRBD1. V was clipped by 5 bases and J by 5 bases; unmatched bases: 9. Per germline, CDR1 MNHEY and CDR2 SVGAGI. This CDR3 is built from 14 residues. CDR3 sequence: CASSRQGSMDEQYF. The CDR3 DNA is TGTGCCAGCAGTCGACAGGGTAGCATGGACGAGCAGTACTTC.

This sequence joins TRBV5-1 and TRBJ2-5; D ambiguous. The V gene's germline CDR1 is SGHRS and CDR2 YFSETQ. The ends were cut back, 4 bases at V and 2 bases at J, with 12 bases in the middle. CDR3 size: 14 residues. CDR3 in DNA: TGCGCCAGCAGCGCCGGGTCCCAACAAGAGACCCAGTACTTC. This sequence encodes CASSAGSQQETQYF.

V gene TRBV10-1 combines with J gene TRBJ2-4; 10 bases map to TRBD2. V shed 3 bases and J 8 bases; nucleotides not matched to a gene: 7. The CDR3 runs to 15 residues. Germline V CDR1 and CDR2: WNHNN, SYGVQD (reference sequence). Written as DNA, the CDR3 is TGCGCCAGCAGTGATTCTAGCGGGAGATCTGACATTCAGTACTTC. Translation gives CASSDSSGRSDIQYF.

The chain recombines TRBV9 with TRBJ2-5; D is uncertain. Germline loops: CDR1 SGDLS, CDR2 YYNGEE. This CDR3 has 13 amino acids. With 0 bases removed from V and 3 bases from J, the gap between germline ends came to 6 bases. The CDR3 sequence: CASSVGGEETQYF. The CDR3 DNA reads TGTGCCAGCAGCGTAGGCGGAGAAGAGACCCAGTACTTC.

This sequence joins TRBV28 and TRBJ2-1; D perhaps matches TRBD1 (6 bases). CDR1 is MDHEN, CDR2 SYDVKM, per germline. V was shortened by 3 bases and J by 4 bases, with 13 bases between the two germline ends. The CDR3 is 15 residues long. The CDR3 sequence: CASSFGTYTYNEQFF. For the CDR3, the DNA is TGTGCCAGCAGTTTCGGGACATATACATACAATGAGCAGTTCTTC.

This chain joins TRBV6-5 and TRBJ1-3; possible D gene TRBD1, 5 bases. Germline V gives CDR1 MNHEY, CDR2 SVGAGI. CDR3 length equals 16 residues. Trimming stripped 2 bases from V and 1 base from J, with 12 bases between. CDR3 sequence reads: CASSYRQGGSGNTIYF. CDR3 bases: TGTGCCAGCAGTTACCGGCAGGGCGGTTCTGGAAACACCATATATTTT.

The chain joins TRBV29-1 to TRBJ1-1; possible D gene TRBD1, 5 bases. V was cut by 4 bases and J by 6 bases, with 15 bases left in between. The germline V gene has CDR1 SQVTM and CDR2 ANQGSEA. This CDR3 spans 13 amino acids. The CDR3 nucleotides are TGCAGCGTTGCGGGGCGGGGTATTCCTGAAGCTTTCTTT. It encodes CSVAGRGIPEAFF.

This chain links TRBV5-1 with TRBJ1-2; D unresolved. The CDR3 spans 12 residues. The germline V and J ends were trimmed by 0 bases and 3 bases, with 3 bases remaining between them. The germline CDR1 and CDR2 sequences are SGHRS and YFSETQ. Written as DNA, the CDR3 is TGCGCCAGCAGCTTGGCCGACTATGGCTACACCTTC. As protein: CASSLADYGYTF.

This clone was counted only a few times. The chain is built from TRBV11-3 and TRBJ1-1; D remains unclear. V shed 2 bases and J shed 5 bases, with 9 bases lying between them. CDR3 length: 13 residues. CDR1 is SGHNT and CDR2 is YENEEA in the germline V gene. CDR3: CASSLSQQTEAFF. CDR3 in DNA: TGTGCCAGCAGCTTATCGCAACAGACTGAAGCTTTCTTT.

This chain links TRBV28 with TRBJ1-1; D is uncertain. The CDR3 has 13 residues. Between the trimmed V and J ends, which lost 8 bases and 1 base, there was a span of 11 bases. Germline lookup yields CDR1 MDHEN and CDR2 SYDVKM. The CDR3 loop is CASLGQENTEAFF. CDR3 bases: TGTGCCAGCCTTGGGCAGGAGAACACTGAAGCTTTCTTT. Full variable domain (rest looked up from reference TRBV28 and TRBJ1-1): DVKVTQSSRYLVKRTGEKVFLECVQDMDHENMFWYRQDPGLGLRLIYFSYDVKMKEKGDIPEGYSVSREKKERFSLILESASTNQTSMYLCASLGQENTEAFFGQGTRLTVV.

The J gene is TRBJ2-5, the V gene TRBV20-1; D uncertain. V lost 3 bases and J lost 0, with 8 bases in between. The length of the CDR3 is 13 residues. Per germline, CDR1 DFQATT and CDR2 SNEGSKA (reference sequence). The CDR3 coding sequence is TGCAGTGCTAGTCGCGCCGACCAAGAGACCCAGTACTTC. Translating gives CSASRADQETQYF.

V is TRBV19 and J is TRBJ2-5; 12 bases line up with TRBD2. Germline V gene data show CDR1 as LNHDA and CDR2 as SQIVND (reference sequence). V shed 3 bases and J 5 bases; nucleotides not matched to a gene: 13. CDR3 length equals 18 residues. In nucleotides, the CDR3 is TGTGCCAGTAGTATCCGACTAGCGGGAGATGATTTGGGGGAGACCCAGTACTTC. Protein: CASSIRLAGDDLGETQYF.

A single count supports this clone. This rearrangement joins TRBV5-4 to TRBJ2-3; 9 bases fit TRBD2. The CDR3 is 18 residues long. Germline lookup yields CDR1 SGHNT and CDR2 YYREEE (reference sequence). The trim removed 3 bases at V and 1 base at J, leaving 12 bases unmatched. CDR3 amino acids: CASSSGLAGRLGTDTQYF. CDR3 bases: TGTGCCAGCAGCTCCGGGCTAGCGGGAAGGTTGGGCACAGATACGCAGTATTTT.

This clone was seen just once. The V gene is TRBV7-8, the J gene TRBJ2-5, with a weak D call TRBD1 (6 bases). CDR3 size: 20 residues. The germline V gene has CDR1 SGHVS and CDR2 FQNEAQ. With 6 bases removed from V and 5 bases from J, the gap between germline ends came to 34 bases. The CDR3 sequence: CASRSHRDVRGTGNRETQYF. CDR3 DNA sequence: TGTGCCAGCAGGTCACACCGGGACGTAAGGGGGACCGGTAACCGGGAGACCCAGTACTTC. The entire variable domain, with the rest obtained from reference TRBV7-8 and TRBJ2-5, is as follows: GAGVSQSPRYKVAKRGQDVALRCDPISGHVSLFWYQQALGQGPEFLTYFQNEAQLDKSGLPSDRFFAERPEGSVSTLKIQRTQQEDSAVYLCASRSHRDVRGTGNRETQYFGPGTRLLVL.